The clone carrying this T cell receptor (beta chain) has ten or more counts. These data belong to a study of prognosis after radiotherapy for stage I lung cancer. J lost 9 bases, V lost 1 base, and 1 base had no gene match. The CDR3 runs 13 residues. Per the germline V gene, CDR1 is LNHDA and CDR2 is SQIVND (reference sequence). Genomic DNA was the source, and TCR beta CDR3 was amplified from it by two-round multiplex PCR. First-round PCR amplification was performed with primers specific to each TRBV and TRBJ gene. TCRdb re-analysed the multiplex PCR reads in MiXCR, keeping a single row per CDR3 protein. This sample yields 15,000 to 20,000 distinct CDR3 sequences, of which roughly 45% are seen a single time; roughly two fifths belongs to the top ten.

The sample in question was PBMCs, obtained before or after stereotactic body radiation therapy (not recorded which). The sequence was obtained from a donor over 45 with non-small cell lung cancer. V gene TRBV19 combines with J gene TRBJ2-1; 9 bases agree with TRBD2. This chain's CDR3 is CASSIGLAAEQFF. The CDR3 DNA follows: TGTGCCAGTAGTATAGGACTAGCGGCTGAGCAGTTCTTC.